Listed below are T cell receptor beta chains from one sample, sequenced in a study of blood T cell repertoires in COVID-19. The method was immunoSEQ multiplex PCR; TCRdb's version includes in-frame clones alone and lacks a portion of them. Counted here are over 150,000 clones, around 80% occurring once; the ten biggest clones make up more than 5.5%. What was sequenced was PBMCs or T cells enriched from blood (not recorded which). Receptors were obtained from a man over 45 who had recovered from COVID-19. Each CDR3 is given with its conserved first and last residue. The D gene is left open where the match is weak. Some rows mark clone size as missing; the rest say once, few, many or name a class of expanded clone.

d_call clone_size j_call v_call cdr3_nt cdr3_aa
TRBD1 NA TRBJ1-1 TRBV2 TGTGCCAGCAGTGAAGAACAGGGGATTTCAGTTGAAGCTTTCTTT CASSEEQGISVEAFF
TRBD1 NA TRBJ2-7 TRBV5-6 TGTGCCAGCAGTTGGGACAGGTCCACCTACGAGCAGTACTTC CASSWDRSTYEQYF
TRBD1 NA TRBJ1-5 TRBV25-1 TGTGCCAGCAGTCCGGGACAGGGGGTTCAGCCCCAGCATTTT CASSPGQGVQPQHF
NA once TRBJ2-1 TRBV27 TGTGCCAGCAGTTTACAGTCAGGGGTAGGGAATGAGCAGTTCTTC CASSLQSGVGNEQFF
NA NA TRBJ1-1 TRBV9 TGTGCCAGCAGCGTAGGCCCTGGGGGGGCTGAAGCTTTCTTT CASSVGPGGAEAFF
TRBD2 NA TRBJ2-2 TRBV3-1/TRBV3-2 TGTGCCAGCAGCCCGTGGGGCCTAGCGGGGGTTGTGGAGCTGTTTTTT CASSPWGLAGVVELFF
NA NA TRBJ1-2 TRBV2 TGTGCCAGCAGTGAAGCGGCAGGGGTTGGTGGCTACACCTTC CASSEAAGVGGYTF
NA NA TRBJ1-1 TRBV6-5 TGTGCCAGCAGTTACAGCGTCAACTTGAACACTGAAGCTTTCTTT CASSYSVNLNTEAFF
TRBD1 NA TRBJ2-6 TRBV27 TGTGCCAGCAGTAAACAGGGGACGTCTGGGGCCAACGTCCTGACTTTC CASSKQGTSGANVLTF
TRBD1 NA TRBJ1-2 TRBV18 TGTGCCAGCTCACAGTCAGGGGGCAACTATGGCTACACCTTC CASSQSGGNYGYTF
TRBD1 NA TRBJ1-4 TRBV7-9 TGTGCCAGCAGCTCGGGACAGGGGGCGCGTGCTAATGAAAAACTGTTTTTT CASSSGQGARANEKLFF
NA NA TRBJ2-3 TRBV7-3 TGTGCCAGCAGCTTAACCCCATTGAACCGTCTAAATACGCAGTATTTT CASSLTPLNRLNTQYF
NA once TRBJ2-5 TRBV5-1 TGCGCCAGCAGCTTAACTCCTGTAGGGGGACAAGAGACCCAGTACTTC CASSLTPVGGQETQYF
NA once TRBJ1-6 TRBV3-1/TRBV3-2 TGTGCCAGCAGATTAACCTCGAGCTCCTATAATTCACCCCTCCACTTT CASRLTSSSYNSPLHF
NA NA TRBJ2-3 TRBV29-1 TGCAGCGCCGAAGGGGTCCCTACAGATACGCAGTATTTT CSAEGVPTDTQYF
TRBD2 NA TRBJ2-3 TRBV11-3 TGTGCCAGCAGCCAAACTAGCGGGGGTGTAGATACGCAGTATTTT CASSQTSGGVDTQYF
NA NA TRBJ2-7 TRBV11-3 TGTGCCAGCAGCTTAGAACGAGGAGGGACAGACGAAACCGCCTACGAGCAGTACTTC CASSLERGGTDETAYEQYF
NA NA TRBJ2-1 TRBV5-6 TGTGCCAGCAGCTGGGTCGCGGACAATGAGCAGTTCTTC CASSWVADNEQFF
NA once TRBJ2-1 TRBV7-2 TGTGCCAGCAGCTTAGTCACGGGCAATGAGCAGTTCTTC CASSLVTGNEQFF
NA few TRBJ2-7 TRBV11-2 TGTGCCAGCAGCTTAGGATGGCGGTTCAGCGACGAGCAGTACTTC CASSLGWRFSDEQYF
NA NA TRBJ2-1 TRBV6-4 TGTGCCAGCAGTGACCCCCACATATCGGCGGGTACCTACAATGAGCAGTTCTTC CASSDPHISAGTYNEQFF